Each of the 21 T cell receptor beta chains below was sequenced from the same sample in a study of control samples from healthy donors and cancer patients. Assay used: immunoSEQ multiplex PCR; TCRdb lists only in-frame clones, some missing. Here the sample spans roughly 100,000 clones, around 89% being singletons. Sample: blood. The receptor set was obtained from a man aged 25-40 years in good health.

V usage is TRBV3-1 (or the pseudogene TRBV3-2) and J usage is TRBJ1-1, with TRBD1 identical over 8 bases. The CDR3 consists of 15 residues. Trimming took 0 bases from V and 9 from J; bases not matched to a gene: 9. CDR1 LGHDT and CDR2 YNNKEL come from the germline V gene (reference sequence). The CDR3 DNA sequence: TGTGCCAGCAGCCAAGATCACAGGACAGGGACGAAAGCTTTCTTT. It encodes CASSQDHRTGTKAFF.

This chain uses TRBV6-2 or TRBV6-3 with TRBJ2-7; 8 bases are shared with TRBD2. CDR3 length: 16 amino acids. Trimming at V came to 4 bases and at J to 0 bases, leaving 8 bases not matched to a gene. The germline CDR1 and CDR2 sequences are MNHEY and SVGEGT. CDR3 bases: TGTGCCAGCAGTTCGGGTCTCGGGAGGGCCTCCTACGAGCAGTACTTC. Its protein is CASSSGLGRASYEQYF.

This chain links TRBV19 with TRBJ2-5, with TRBD1 matching over 9 bases. The trim removed 4 bases at V and 4 bases at J, leaving 4 bases unmatched. This CDR3 contains 14 residues. Looked up from germline, CDR1 is LNHDA and CDR2 is SQIVND (reference sequence). CDR3 amino acids: CASSTRQGGETQYF. The CDR3 DNA reads TGTGCCAGTAGTACGCGACAGGGGGGAGAGACCCAGTACTTC. The full variable domain, its missing parts supplied by reference TRBV19 and TRBJ2-5, is DGGITQSPKYLFRKEGQNVTLSCEQNLNHDAMYWYRQDPGQGLRLIYYSQIVNDFQKGDIAEGYSVSREKKESFPLTVTSAQKNPTAFYLCASSTRQGGETQYFGPGTRLLVL.

V is TRBV10-2 and J is TRBJ2-3; D is perhaps TRBD1 (5 bases). Between the trimmed V and J ends, which lost 6 bases and 1 base, there was a span of 8 bases. There are 13 residues in the CDR3. CDR1 is WSHSY and CDR2 is SAAADI in the germline V gene. Here the CDR3 DNA reads TGCGCCAGCAGGAGCAGGGGCACAGATACGCAGTATTTT. It specifies CASRSRGTDTQYF.

The chain employs TRBV20-1 and TRBJ2-1; 10 nucleotides agree with TRBD2. CDR3 length: 16 residues. V trimming: 3 bases; J trimming: 8 bases; junction bases outside the gene matches: 13. Germline V CDR1 and CDR2: DFQATT, SNEGSKA (reference sequence). CDR3 region: CSASKSGGGGRDEQFF. The CDR3 bases are TGCAGTGCTAGTAAGAGCGGGGGGGGCGGGAGGGATGAGCAGTTCTTC.

The chain links TRBV4-2 to TRBJ1-5; D remains ambiguous. The CDR3 is 15 amino acids. Trimming took 1 base from V and 2 from J, leaving 9 bases between them. The germline CDR1 and CDR2 sequences are LGHNA and YNFKEQ. This chain's CDR3 is CASSQGRGGNQPQHF. CDR3 sequence (DNA): TGTGCCAGCAGCCAAGGTCGGGGTGGCAATCAGCCCCAGCATTTT.

This chain joins TRBV2 and TRBJ2-1; 11 bases align to TRBD2. Germline loops: CDR1 SNHLY, CDR2 FYNNEI. The CDR3 has 15 residues. V shed 6 bases, J shed 7 bases, and the junction held 8 bases outside the gene matches. The CDR3 bases are TGTGCCAGCAGGCGAACTAGCGGGAGCGGGAATGAGCAGTTCTTC. Translation gives CASRRTSGSGNEQFF. Looking up the rest from reference TRBV2 and TRBJ2-1 gives the full variable domain: EPEVTQTPSHQVTQMGQEVILRCVPISNHLYFYWYRQILGQKVEFLVSFYNNEISEKSEIFDDQFSVERPDGSNFTLKIRSTKLEDSAMYFCASRRTSGSGNEQFFGPGTRLTVL.

This clone was seen a few times. J is TRBJ1-5 and V is TRBV7-8; 7 nucleotides match TRBD1. The length of the CDR3 is 13 residues. V trimming: 4 bases; J trimming: 9 bases; junction bases outside the gene matches: 6. Germline V CDR1 and CDR2: SGHVS, FQNEAQ. CDR3 nucleotide sequence: TGTGCCAGCAGCTCAGGGGGGAGACGGCCCCAGCATTTT. Translating gives CASSSGGRRPQHF.

V gene TRBV6-5 combines with J gene TRBJ1-6; possible D gene TRBD1, 6 bases. Looked up from germline, CDR1 is MNHEY and CDR2 is SVGAGI. V was cut by 7 bases and J by 6 bases, with 16 bases left in between. The CDR3 sequence is 15 residues long. CDR3 nucleotides: TGTGCCAGCAACCCCGGGACACCTACTAATTCACCCCTCCACTTT. It is translated as CASNPGTPTNSPLHF.

The rearrangement links TRBV11-2 to TRBJ2-4; D unresolved. The CDR3 spans 16 residues. The V gene lost 4 bases and the J gene lost 0 bases, with 13 bases spanning the gap. CDR1 and CDR2 (germline): SGHAT, FQNNGV. CDR3 in amino acids: CASSSPDTVAKNIQYF. CDR3 DNA sequence: TGTGCCAGCAGCTCCCCTGACACCGTAGCCAAAAACATTCAGTACTTC. Full variable domain (outside the CDR3, taken from reference TRBV11-2 and TRBJ2-4): EAGVAQSPRYKIIEKRQSVAFWCNPISGHATLYWYQQILGQGPKLLIQFQNNGVVDDSQLPKDRFSAERLKGVDSTLKIQPAKLEDSAVYLCASSSPDTVAKNIQYFGAGTRLSVL.

As regards this clone: Other nucleotide sequences in the sample specify the same CDR3. This chain joins TRBV18 and TRBJ1-1; D might be TRBD1 (5 bases). The ends were cut back, 3 bases at V and 1 base at J, with 15 bases in the middle. This CDR3 comprises 16 residues. Germline V CDR1 and CDR2: KGHSH, LQKENI. The DNA for the CDR3 is TGTGCCAGCTCACCGAAATGGGACGAAAGGAACACTGAAGCTTTCTTT. Residues: CASSPKWDERNTEAFF.

This rearrangement joins TRBV7-9 to TRBJ2-7; D not resolved. Germline-derived CDR1 and CDR2 are SEHNR and FQNEAQ (reference sequence). Trimming removed 2 bases at V and 3 bases at J, with 5 bases between. CDR3 length: 12 amino acids. The DNA for the CDR3 is TGTGCCAGCAGCTTAAACGGCTACGAGCAGTACTTC. The encoded protein is CASSLNGYEQYF.

The gene calls are TRBV3-1 (or the pseudogene TRBV3-2) and TRBJ2-5, with TRBD2 as a possible D gene (5 bases). The CDR3 has 12 amino acids. Germline V gene data show CDR1 as LGHDT and CDR2 as YNNKEL (reference sequence). Trimming stripped 1 base from V and 5 bases from J, with 5 bases between. The chain's CDR3 is CASSQGGETQYF. The CDR3 DNA reads as TGTGCCAGCAGCCAAGGAGGGGAGACCCAGTACTTC.

CDR3 nucleotides: TGTGCCAGTAGTAGACAGGGGCCGACAAACTATGGCTACACCTTC. It is translated as CASSRQGPTNYGYTF. This rearrangement joins TRBV19 to TRBJ1-2; 8 positions match TRBD1. The ends lost 4 bases at V and 2 bases at J; junction bases unmatched: 6. Germline CDR1 is LNHDA and CDR2 is SQIVND (reference sequence). CDR3 length: 15 residues.

The CDR3 DNA follows: TGTGCCAGCTCAACGTCGGGACAGGGGGCTGGAAGCAATCAGCCCCAGCATTTT. Translation: CASSTSGQGAGSNQPQHF. This chain connects TRBV18 to TRBJ1-5, with TRBD1 matching 12 bases. Per germline, CDR1 KGHSH and CDR2 LQKENI. V gave up 5 bases and J gave up 1 base; unmatched junction bases: 9. The CDR3 covers 18 residues.

This clone was counted once. This chain links TRBV3-1 (or the pseudogene TRBV3-2) with TRBJ1-5; 8 bases match TRBD1. The CDR3 is 15 amino acids. The V gene end was trimmed by 4 bases and the J gene end by 5 bases; junction bases not matched to a gene: 7. Germline values: CDR1 LGHDT, CDR2 YNNKEL (reference sequence). The DNA for the CDR3 is TGTGCCAGCAGCCGAAGAGGACAGGGTGATCAGCCCCAGCATTTT. Its translation: CASSRRGQGDQPQHF.

The chain has TRBV6-6 and TRBJ1-2; tentatively, D is TRBD1 (5 bases). This CDR3 is built from 14 residues. Trimming removed 0 bases at V and 8 bases at J, with 13 bases between. In germline, CDR1 is MNHNY, CDR2 SVGAGI (reference sequence). CDR3 sequence reads: CASSYSRQGNGYTF. As DNA, the CDR3 is TGTGCCAGCAGTTACTCGAGGCAGGGAAACGGCTACACCTTC.

This rearrangement joins TRBV28 to TRBJ1-1; TRBD1 matches 7 bases. J gave up 6 bases and V 5 bases, and 15 bases lay outside the gene matches. The germline V gene has CDR1 MDHEN and CDR2 SYDVKM. The CDR3 extends over 16 amino acids. The CDR3 nucleotides read TGTGCCAGCAGTCCCCCCCCCGGGACAGAGAGACCTGAAGCTTTCTTT. Amino acids: CASSPPPGTERPEAFF.

The CDR3 coding sequence is TGTGCCAGCAGTGATTACGGGCCCTATGGCTACACCTTC. It specifies CASSDYGPYGYTF. The chain combines TRBV2 with TRBJ1-2; D remains ambiguous. Trimming took 3 bases from V and 4 from J, leaving 9 bases between them. Germline-derived CDR1 and CDR2 are SNHLY and FYNNEI. The CDR3 extends over 13 amino acids.

This chain connects TRBV6-2 or TRBV6-3 to TRBJ2-7; 10 nucleotides line up with TRBD2. V was clipped by 3 bases and J by 4 bases; unmatched bases: 6. The CDR3 covers 15 residues. The V gene's germline CDR1 is MNHEY and CDR2 SVGEGT. The DNA of the CDR3 is TGTGCCAGCAGTTATGCCCTAGCGGGAGAATACGAGCAGTACTTC. Translated, it gives CASSYALAGEYEQYF.

The rearrangement uses TRBV3-1 (or the pseudogene TRBV3-2) and TRBJ2-1, with D tentatively TRBD1 or TRBD2 (5 bases each). This CDR3 contains 15 residues. Deletions cut 0 bases from V and 2 bases from J, with 8 bases between. CDR1 and CDR2 from the germline V gene are LGHDT and YNNKEL (reference sequence). CDR3: CASSQDWGTYNEQFF. The CDR3 bases are TGTGCCAGCAGCCAAGATTGGGGGACCTACAATGAGCAGTTCTTC.